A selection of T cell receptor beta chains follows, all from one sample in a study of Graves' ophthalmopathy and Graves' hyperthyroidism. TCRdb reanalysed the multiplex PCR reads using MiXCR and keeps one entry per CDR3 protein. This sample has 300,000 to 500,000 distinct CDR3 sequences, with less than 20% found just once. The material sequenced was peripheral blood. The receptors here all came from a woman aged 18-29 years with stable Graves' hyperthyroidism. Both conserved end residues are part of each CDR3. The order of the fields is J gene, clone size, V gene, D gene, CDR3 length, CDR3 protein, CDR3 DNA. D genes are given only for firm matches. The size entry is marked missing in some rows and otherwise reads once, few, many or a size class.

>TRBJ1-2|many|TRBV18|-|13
CASSPGTKDGYTF
TGTGCCAGCTCACCAGGGACCAAGGATGGCTACACCTTC
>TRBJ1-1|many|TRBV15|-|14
CATSRETRNTEAFF
TGTGCCACCAGCAGAGAAACCAGGAACACTGAAGCTTTCTTT
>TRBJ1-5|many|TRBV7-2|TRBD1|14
CASSYGTGQQPQHF
TGTGCCAGCAGCTACGGGACAGGGCAGCAGCCCCAGCATTTT
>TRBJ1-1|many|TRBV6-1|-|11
CASFKNTEAFF
TGTGCCAGCTTCAAGAACACTGAAGCTTTCTTT
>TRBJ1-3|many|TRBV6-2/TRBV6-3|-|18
CASLTATLTTRSGNTIYF
TGTGCCAGCCTGACAGCTACACTAACCACCCGCTCTGGAAACACCATATATTTT
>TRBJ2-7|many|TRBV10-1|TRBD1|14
CASSEATGGYEQYF
TGCGCCAGCAGTGAGGCGACAGGGGGCTACGAGCAGTACTTC
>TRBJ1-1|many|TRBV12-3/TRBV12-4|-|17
CASSFLRIKTGYTEAFF
TGTGCCAGCAGTTTTTTAAGGATCAAAACGGGATACACTGAAGCTTTCTTT
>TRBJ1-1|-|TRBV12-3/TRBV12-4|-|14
CASSFRSLNTEAFF
TGTGCCAGCAGTTTCCGGTCTTTGAACACTGAAGCTTTCTTT
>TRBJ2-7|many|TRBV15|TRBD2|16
CATSRDPGLAAYEQYF
TGTGCCACCAGCAGAGATCCCGGACTAGCGGCCTACGAGCAGTACTTC
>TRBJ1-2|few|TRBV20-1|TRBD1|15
CSAFDPGQKNYGYTF
TGCAGTGCTTTTGATCCGGGACAGAAAAATTATGGCTACACCTTC
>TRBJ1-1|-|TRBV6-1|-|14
CASSRPGRGTEAFF
TGTGCCAGCAGTCGACCGGGCCGAGGCACTGAAGCTTTCTTT
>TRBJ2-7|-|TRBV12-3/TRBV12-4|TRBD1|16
CASSALPRDRSYEQYF
TGTGCCAGCAGCGCGCTCCCCCGGGACAGGTCCTACGAGCAGTACTTC
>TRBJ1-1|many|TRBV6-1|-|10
CASSEIGAFF
TGTGCCAGCAGTGAAATCGGGGCTTTCTTT
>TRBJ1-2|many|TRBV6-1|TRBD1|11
CASTGGFGYTF
TGTGCCAGCACAGGGGGATTCGGCTACACCTTC
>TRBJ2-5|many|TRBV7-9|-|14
CASSFPLQGETQYF
TGTGCCAGCAGCTTTCCCCTCCAGGGCGAGACCCAGTACTTC
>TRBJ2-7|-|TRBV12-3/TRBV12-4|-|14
CASTQGPLVDEQYF
TGTGCCAGCACCCAGGGGCCCCTTGTAGACGAGCAGTACTTC
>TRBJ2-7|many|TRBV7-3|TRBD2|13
CASSLDREGEQYF
TGTGCCAGCAGCTTAGATCGGGAGGGGGAGCAGTACTTC
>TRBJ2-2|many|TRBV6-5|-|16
CASSYSRPLYTGELFF
TGTGCCAGCAGTTACTCGCGACCTCTATACACCGGGGAGCTGTTTTTT
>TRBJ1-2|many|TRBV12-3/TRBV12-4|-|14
CASSRDGTNYGYTF
TGTGCCAGCAGCAGGGACGGAACTAACTATGGCTACACCTTC
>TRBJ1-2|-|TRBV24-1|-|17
CATSDSRSEGEYYGYTF
TGTGCCACCAGTGATTCTCGGTCAGAAGGGGAGTACTATGGCTACACCTTC
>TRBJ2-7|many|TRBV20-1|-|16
CSARDPQTAEGYEQYF
TGCAGTGCTAGAGACCCCCAGACGGCAGAGGGCTACGAGCAGTACTTC
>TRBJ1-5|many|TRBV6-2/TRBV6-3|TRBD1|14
CASSLDRGTQPQHF
TGTGCCAGCAGCTTAGACAGGGGGACTCAGCCCCAGCATTTT
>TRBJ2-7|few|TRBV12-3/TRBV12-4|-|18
CASSLTRRPSDRLYEQYF
TGTGCCAGCAGTTTAACACGACGACCTTCTGACAGATTATACGAGCAGTACTTC
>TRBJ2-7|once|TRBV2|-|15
CASSYGEVLVYEQYF
TGTGCCAGCAGCTACGGGGAGGTTTTAGTCTACGAGCAGTACTTC
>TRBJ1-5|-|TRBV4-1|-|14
CASSQVGMGQPQHF
TGCGCCAGCAGCCAAGTCGGGATGGGCCAGCCCCAGCATTTT
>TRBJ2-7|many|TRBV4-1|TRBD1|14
CASSPDRSSYEQYF
TGCGCCAGCAGCCCGGACAGGAGCTCCTACGAGCAGTACTTC
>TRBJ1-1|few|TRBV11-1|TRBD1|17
CASSPTGTGGLNTEAFF
TGTGCCAGCAGCCCGACCGGGACAGGGGGCCTGAACACTGAAGCTTTCTTT
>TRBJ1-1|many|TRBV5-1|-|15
CASSSLSTGNTEAFF
TGCGCCAGCAGCTCTCTCTCGACGGGTAACACTGAAGCTTTCTTT
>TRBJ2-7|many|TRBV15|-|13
CATSLDRTYEQYF
TGTGCCACCAGCCTCGACCGAACCTACGAGCAGTACTTC
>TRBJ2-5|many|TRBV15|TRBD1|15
CATSRDRTGEETQYF
TGTGCCACCAGCAGAGACAGGACAGGGGAGGAGACCCAGTACTTC
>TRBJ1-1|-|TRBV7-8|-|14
CASSQYEGGTEAFF
TGTGCCAGCAGCCAATACGAGGGGGGAACTGAAGCTTTCTTT
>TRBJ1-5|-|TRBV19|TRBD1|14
CATRQGGTNQPQHF
TGTGCCACACGACAGGGGGGAACCAATCAGCCCCAGCATTTT
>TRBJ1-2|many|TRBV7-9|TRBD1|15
CASSLGTERGYGYTF
TGTGCCAGCAGCCTCGGGACAGAGAGGGGCTATGGCTACACCTTC
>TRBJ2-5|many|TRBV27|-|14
CASIPVGGSETQYF
TGTGCCAGCATCCCGGTCGGAGGTTCAGAGACCCAGTACTTC
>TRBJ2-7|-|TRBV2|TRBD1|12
CARGGGSGEQYF
TGTGCCAGAGGGGGCGGCTCCGGCGAGCAGTACTTC
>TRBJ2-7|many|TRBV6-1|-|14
CASSEAYGVYEQYF
TGTGCCAGCAGTGAAGCGTACGGGGTCTACGAGCAGTACTTC
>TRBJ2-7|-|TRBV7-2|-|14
CASSFWDNSYEQYF
TGTGCCAGCAGCTTTTGGGACAACTCCTACGAGCAGTACTTC
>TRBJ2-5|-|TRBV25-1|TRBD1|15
CASSGTGASGETQYF
TGTGCCAGCAGTGGGACAGGGGCCTCAGGAGAGACCCAGTACTTC